This TCR beta chain was captured by sequencing in a study of technical replicates of blood from a handful of donors. This CDR3 spans 17 amino acids. Germline loops: CDR1 MGHDK, CDR2 SYGVNS. V shed 6 bases and J 2 bases; nucleotides not matched to a gene: 10. The repertoire was sequenced with immunoSEQ multiplex PCR; TCRdb's copy has only in-frame clones and lacks some. This sample has some 80,000 clones, with roughly 94% found just once. Sequencing was carried out using T cells isolated from PBMCs. This sequence was found in a human donor in good health. The chain carries TRBV25-1 and TRBJ2-5; 12 bases match TRBD2. This chain's CDR3 is CASSDLGLAGIQETQYF. CDR3 nucleotide sequence: TGTGCCAGCAGCGACCTCGGACTAGCGGGAATACAAGAGACCCAGTACTTC. Full variable domain (rest looked up from reference TRBV25-1 and TRBJ2-5): EADIYQTPRYLVIGTGKKITLECSQTMGHDKMYWYQQDPGMELHLIHYSYGVNSTEKGDLSSESTVSRIRTEHFPLTLESARPSHTSQYLCASSDLGLAGIQETQYFGPGTRLLVL.